Sequencing of this T cell receptor beta chain was carried out in a study of CD4 T cells in relation to SARS-CoV-2 and coronaviruses. CD4+ T cells from unexposed donors were obtained before the COVID-19 pandemic (2011-2018). The method was immunoSEQ multiplex PCR; TCRdb's version includes in-frame clones alone and lacks a portion of them. The sample contains tens of thousands of clones, 94% of which appear only once. The count of this clone is one. Sequenced input: naive CD4+ T cells from PBMCs. Stated subset: naive CD4+ T cells isolated by negative enrichment. The clonotype comes from a human donor in good health.

This CDR3 is CASSESGRSNEQFF. Written as DNA, the CDR3 is TGCGCCAGCAGTGAATCCGGGAGGAGCAATGAGCAGTTCTTC. This chain joins TRBV10-1 and TRBJ2-1, with TRBD2 identical over 7 bases. After removal of 3 bases from V and 6 bases from J, the junction contained 5 bases not matched to a gene. There are 14 residues in the CDR3. The V gene's germline CDR1 is WNHNN and CDR2 SYGVQD (reference sequence).